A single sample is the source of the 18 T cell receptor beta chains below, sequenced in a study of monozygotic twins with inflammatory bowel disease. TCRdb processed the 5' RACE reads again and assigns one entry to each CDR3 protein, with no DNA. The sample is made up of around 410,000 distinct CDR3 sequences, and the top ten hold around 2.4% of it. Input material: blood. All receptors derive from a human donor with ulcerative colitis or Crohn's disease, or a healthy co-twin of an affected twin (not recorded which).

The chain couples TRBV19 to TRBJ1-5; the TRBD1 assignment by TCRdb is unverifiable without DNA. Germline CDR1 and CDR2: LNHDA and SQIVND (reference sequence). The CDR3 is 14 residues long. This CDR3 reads CATTGLGSNQPQHF.

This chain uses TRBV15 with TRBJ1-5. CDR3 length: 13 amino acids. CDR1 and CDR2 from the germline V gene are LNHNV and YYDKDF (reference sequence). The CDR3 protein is CATSRVSNQPQHF.

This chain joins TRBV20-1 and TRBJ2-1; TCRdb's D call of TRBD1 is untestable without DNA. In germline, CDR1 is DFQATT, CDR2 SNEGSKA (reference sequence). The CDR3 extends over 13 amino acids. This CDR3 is CSAYRDPVNEQFF.

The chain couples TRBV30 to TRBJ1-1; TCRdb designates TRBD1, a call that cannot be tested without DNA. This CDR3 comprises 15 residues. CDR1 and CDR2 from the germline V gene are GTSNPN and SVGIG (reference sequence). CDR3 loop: CAWRHGYRADTEAFF.

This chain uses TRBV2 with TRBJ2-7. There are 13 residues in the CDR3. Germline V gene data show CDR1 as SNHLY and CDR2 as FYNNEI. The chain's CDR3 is CASNSLGFNEQYF.

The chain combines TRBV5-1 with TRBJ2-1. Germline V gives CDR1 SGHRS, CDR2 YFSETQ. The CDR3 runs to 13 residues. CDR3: CASSFQDVNEQFF.

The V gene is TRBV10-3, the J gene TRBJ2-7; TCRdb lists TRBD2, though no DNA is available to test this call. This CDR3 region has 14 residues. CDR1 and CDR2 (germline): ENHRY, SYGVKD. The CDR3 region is CAISVKRAGYEQYF.

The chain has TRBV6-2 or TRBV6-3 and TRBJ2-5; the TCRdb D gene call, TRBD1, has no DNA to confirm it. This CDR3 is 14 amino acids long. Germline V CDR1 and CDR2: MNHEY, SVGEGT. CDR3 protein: CASSYQGILGTQYF.

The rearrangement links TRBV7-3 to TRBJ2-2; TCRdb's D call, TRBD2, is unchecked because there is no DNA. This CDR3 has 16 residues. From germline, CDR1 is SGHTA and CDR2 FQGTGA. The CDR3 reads CASSWGVRSNTGELFF.

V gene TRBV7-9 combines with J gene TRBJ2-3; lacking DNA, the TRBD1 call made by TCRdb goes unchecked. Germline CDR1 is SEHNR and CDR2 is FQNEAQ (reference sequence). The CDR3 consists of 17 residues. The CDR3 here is CASSSYAGTISTDTQYF.

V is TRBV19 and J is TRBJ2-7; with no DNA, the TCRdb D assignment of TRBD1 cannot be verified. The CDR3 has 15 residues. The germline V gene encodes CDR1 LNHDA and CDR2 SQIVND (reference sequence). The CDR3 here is CASSIGGGNSYEQYF.

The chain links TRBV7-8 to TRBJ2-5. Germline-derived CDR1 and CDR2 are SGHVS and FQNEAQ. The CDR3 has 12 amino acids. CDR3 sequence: CASSAARETQYF.

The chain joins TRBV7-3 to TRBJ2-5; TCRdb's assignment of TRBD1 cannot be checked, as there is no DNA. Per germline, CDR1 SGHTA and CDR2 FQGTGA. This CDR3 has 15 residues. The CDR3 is CASSFRGRPEETQYF.

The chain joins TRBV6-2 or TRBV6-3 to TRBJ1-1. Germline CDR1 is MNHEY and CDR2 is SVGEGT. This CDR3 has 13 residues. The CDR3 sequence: CASGPGLATEAFF.

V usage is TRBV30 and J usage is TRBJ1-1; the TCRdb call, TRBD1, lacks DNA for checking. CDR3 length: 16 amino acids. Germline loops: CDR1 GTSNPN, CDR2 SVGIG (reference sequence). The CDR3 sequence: CAFHTGIPMGGTEAFF.

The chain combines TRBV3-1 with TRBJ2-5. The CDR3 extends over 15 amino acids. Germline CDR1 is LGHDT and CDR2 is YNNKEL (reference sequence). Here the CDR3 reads CASSQGTPSGETQYF.

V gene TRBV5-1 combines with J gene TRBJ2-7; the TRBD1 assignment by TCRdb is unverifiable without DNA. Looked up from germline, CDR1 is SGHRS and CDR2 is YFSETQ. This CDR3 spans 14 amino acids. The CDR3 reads CASSLTGLNYEQYF.

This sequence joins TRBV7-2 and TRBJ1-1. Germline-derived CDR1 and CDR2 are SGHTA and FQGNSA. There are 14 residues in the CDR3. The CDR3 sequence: CASSLTATGTEAFF.